The clone carrying this TCR beta chain was seen just once. The length of the CDR3 is 15 residues. The sample originates from a study of shared clonotypes between healthy human individuals. TCRdb keeps only in-frame clones here, not all; method: immunoSEQ multiplex PCR. The sample includes fewer than 850,000 clones, around 90% seen only once; the top ten take around a third. The rearrangement joins TRBV21-1 to TRBJ2-2; the D segment call TRBD1 is taken from the table without a DNA check. TRBV21-1 is reported as a pseudogene. The clonotype originates from a man younger than 35 in good health. Some clones in this sample may be carry-over from other donors' samples. The sample consisted of memory CD8+ T cells from PBMCs. The subset: CD45RO+ cells pooled with CCR7-negative TemRA cells. CDR3 DNA: TGTGCCAGCAGCAAAGAGGCCAGGGCCACCGGGGAGCTGTTTTTT. This gives the protein CASSKEARATGELFF.